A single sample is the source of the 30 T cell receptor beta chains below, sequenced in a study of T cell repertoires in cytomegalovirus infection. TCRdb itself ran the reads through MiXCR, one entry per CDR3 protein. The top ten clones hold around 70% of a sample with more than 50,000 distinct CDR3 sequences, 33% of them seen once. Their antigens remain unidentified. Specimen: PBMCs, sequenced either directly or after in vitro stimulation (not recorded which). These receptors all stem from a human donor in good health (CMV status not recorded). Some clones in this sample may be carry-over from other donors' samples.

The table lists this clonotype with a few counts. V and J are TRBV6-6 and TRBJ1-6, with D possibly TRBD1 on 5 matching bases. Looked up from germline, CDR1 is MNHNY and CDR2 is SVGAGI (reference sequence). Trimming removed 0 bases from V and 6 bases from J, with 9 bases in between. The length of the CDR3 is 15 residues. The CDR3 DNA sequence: TGTGCCAGCAGTTACTCTTTCGGGGCTAATTCACCCCTCCACTTT. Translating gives CASSYSFGANSPLHF.

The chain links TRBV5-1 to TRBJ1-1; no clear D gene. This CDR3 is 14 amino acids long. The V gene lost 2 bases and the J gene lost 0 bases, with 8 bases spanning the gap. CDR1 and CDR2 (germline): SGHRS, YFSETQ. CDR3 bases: TGCGCCAGCAGCTTTCCAGAAATGAACACTGAAGCTTTCTTT. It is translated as CASSFPEMNTEAFF.

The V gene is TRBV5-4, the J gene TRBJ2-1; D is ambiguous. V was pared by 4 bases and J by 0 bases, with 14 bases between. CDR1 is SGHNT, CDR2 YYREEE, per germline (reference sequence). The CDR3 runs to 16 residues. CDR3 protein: CASSPGRRLSYNEQFF. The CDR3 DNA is TGTGCCAGCAGCCCCGGGCGCAGGCTCTCCTACAATGAGCAGTTCTTC.

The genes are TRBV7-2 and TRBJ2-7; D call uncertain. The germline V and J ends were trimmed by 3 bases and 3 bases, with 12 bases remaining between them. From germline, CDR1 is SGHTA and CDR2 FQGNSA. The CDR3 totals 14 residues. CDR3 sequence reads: CASSFWKSHYEQYF. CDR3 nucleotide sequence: TGTGCCAGCAGCTTTTGGAAATCACACTACGAGCAGTACTTC.

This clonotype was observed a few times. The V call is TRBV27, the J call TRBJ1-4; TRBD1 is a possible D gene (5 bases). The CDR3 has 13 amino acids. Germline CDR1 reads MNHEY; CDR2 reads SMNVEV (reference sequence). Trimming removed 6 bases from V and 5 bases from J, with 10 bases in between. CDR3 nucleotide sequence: TGTGCCAGCAGGGGACGGAGAAATGAAAAACTGTTTTTT. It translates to CASRGRRNEKLFF.

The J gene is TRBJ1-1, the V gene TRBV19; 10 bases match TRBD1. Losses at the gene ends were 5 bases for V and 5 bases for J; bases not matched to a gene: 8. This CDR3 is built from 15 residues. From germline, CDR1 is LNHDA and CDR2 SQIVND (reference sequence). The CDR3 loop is CASSPLGQGITEAFF. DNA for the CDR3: TGTGCCAGTAGTCCCCTGGGACAGGGGATAACTGAAGCTTTCTTT.

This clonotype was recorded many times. The CDR3 DNA reads TGTGCCAGCAGTTACGGGACTAGCGGGAGCAATGAGCAGTTCTTC. Residues: CASSYGTSGSNEQFF. V gene TRBV6-5 combines with J gene TRBJ2-1; 14 bases match TRBD2. CDR1 and CDR2 (germline): MNHEY, SVGAGI. CDR3 length: 15 amino acids. After removal of 2 bases from V and 6 bases from J, the junction contained 0 bases not matched to a gene.

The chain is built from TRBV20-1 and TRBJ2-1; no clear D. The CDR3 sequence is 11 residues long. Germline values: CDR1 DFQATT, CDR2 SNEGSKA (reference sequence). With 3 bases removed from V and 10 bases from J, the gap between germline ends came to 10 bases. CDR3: CSASPNREQFF. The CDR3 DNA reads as TGCAGTGCTAGTCCAAATCGCGAGCAGTTCTTC.

CDR3 amino acids: CASTRTGDSPLHF. CDR3 sequence (DNA): TGTGCCAGCACCCGGACAGGGGATTCACCCCTCCACTTT. The chain employs TRBV12-3 or TRBV12-4 and TRBJ1-6; 9 nucleotides match TRBD1. Trimming took 7 bases from V and 8 from J; bases not matched to a gene: 3. The CDR3 spans 13 residues.

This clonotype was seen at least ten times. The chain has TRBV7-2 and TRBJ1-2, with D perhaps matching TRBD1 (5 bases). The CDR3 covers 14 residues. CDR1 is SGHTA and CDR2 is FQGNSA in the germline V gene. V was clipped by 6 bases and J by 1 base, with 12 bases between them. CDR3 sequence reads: CASRPGPSNYGYTF. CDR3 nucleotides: TGTGCCAGCAGACCGGGACCAAGTAACTATGGCTACACCTTC.

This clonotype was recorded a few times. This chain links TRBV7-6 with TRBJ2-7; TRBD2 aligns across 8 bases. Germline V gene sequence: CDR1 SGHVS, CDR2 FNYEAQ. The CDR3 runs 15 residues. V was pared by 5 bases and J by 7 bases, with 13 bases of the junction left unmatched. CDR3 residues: CASSPQAGGLTEQYF. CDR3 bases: TGTGCCAGCAGCCCCCAGGCGGGGGGCCTTACGGAGCAGTACTTC.

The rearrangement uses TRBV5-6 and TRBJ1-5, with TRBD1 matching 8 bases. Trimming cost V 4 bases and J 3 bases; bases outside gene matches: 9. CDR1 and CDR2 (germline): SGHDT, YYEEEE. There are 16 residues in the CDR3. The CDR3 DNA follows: TGTGCCAGCAGCGAAGCAGGGGGCTGGATCAATCAGCCCCAGCATTTT. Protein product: CASSEAGGWINQPQHF.

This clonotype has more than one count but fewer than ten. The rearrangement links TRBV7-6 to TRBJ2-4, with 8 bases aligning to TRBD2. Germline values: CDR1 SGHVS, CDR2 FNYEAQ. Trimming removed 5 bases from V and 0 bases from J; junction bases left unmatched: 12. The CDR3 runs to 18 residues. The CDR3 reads CASSNLPGGALAKNIQYF. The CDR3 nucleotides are TGTGCCAGCAGCAACCTACCCGGGGGGGCGCTAGCCAAAAACATTCAGTACTTC.

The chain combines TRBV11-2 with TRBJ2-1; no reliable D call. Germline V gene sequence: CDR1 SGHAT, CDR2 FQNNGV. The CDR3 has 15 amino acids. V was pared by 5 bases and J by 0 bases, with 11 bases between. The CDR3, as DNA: TGTGCCAGCAGCGAAAGGGTCTTCTCCTACAATGAGCAGTTCTTC. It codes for CASSERVFSYNEQFF. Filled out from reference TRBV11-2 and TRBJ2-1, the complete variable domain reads EAGVAQSPRYKIIEKRQSVAFWCNPISGHATLYWYQQILGQGPKLLIQFQNNGVVDDSQLPKDRFSAERLKGVDSTLKIQPAKLEDSAVYLCASSERVFSYNEQFFGPGTRLTVL.

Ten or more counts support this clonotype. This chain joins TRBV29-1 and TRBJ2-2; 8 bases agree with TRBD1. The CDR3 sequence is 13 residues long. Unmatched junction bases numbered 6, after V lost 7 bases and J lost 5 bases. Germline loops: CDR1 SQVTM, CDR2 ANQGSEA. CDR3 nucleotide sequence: TGCAGCGGAAAAACAGGGGGGACCGGGGAGCTGTTTTTT. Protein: CSGKTGGTGELFF.

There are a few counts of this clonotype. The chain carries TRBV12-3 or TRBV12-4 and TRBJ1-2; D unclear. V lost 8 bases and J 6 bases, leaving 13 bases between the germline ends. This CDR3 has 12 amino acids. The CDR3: CASVAGRDGYTF. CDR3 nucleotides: TGTGCCAGCGTCGCGGGGAGAGATGGCTACACCTTC.

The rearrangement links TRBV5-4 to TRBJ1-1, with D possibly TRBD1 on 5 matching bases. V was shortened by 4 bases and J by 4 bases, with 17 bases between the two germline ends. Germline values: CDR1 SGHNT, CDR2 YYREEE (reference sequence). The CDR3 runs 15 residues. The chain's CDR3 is CASSLGAGRGTEAFF. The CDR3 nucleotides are TGTGCCAGCAGCCTGGGAGCAGGGAGGGGCACTGAAGCTTTCTTT. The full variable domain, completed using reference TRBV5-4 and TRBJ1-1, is ETGVTQSPTHLIKTRGQQVTLRCSSQSGHNTVSWYQQALGQGPQFIFQYYREEENGRGNFPPRFSGLQFPNYSSELNVNALELDDSALYLCASSLGAGRGTEAFFGQGTRLTVV.

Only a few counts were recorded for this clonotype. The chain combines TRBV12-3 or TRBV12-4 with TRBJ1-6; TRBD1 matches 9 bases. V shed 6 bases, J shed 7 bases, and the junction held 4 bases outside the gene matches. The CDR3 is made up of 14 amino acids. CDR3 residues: CASSRDRENSPLHF. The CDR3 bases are TGTGCCAGCAGCCGGGACAGGGAAAATTCACCCCTCCACTTT.

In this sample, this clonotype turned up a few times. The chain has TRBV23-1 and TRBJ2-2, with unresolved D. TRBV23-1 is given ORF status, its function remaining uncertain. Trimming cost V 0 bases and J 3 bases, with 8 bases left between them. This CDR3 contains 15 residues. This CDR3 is CASSQSEPHTGELFF. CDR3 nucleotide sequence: TGCGCCAGCAGTCAATCGGAGCCCCACACCGGGGAGCTGTTTTTT.

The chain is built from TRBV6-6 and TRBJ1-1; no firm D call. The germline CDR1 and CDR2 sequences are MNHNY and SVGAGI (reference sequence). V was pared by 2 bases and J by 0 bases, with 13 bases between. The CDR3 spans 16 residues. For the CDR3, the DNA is TGTGCCAGCAGTTACCCCTCTCGAGGCTTGAACACTGAAGCTTTCTTT. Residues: CASSYPSRGLNTEAFF.

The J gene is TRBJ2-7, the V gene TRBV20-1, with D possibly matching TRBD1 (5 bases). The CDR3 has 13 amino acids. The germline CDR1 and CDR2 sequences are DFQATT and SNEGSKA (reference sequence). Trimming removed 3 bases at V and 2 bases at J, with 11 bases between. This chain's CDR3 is CSARQGTTYEQYF. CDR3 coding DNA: TGCAGTGCTAGGCAGGGTACCACCTACGAGCAGTACTTC.

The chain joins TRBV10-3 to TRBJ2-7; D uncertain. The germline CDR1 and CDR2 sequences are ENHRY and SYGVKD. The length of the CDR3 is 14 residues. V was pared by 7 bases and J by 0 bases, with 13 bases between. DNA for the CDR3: TGTGCCATCAAGGGCAGAAGAACCTCCTACGAGCAGTACTTC. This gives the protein CAIKGRRTSYEQYF.

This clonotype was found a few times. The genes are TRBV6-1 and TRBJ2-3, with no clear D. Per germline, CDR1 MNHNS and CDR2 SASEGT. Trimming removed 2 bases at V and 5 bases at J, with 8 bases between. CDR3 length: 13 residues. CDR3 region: CASSERTKDTQYF. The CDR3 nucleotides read TGTGCCAGCAGTGAACGGACCAAAGATACGCAGTATTTT.

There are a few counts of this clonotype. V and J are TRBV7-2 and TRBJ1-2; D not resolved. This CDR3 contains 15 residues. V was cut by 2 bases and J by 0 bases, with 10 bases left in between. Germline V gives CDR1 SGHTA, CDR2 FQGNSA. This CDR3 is CASSLLASSNYGYTF. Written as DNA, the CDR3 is TGTGCCAGCAGCTTATTAGCCAGCTCTAACTATGGCTACACCTTC.

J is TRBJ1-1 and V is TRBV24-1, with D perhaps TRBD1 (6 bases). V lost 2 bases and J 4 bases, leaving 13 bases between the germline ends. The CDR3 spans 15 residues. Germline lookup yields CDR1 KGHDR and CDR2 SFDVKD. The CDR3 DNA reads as TGTGCCACCAGTGATTCCAGGGGTTCGGGCACTGAAGCTTTCTTT. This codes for CATSDSRGSGTEAFF.

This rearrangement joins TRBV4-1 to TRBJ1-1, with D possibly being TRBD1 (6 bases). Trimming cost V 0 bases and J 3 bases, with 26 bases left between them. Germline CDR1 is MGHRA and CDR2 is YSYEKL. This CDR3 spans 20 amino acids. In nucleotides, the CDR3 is TGCGCCAGCAGCCAAGATCAAATGCTCTCTCCCAGGGGAGTGGACACTGAAGCTTTCTTT. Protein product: CASSQDQMLSPRGVDTEAFF.

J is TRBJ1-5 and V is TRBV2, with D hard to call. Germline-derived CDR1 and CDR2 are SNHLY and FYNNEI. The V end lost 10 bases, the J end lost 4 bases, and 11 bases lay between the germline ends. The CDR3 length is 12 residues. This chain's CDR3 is CATSQANQPQHF. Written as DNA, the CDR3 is TGTGCCACCTCTCAGGCTAATCAGCCCCAGCATTTT. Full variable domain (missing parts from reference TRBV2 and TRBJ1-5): EPEVTQTPSHQVTQMGQEVILRCVPISNHLYFYWYRQILGQKVEFLVSFYNNEISEKSEIFDDQFSVERPDGSNFTLKIRSTKLEDSAMYFCATSQANQPQHFGDGTRLSIL.

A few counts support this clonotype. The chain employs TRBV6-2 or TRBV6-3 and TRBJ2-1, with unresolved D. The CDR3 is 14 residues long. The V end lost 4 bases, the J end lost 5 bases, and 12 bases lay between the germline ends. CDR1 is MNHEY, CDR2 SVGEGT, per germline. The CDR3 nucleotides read TGTGCCAGCAGTTCACTCGGACGGGACAATGAGCAGTTCTTC. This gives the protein CASSSLGRDNEQFF.

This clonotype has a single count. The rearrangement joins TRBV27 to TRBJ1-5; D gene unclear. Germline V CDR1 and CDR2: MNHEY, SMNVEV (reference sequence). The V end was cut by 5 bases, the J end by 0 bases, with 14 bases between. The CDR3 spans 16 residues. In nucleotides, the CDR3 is TGTGCCAGCAGTAACGGGTCGTTTTATAGCAATCAGCCCCAGCATTTT. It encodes CASSNGSFYSNQPQHF.

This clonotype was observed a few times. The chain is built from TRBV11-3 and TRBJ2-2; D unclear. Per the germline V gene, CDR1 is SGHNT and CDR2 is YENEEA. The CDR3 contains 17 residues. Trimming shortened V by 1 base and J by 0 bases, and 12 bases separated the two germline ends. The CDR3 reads CASSLAFGATNTGELFF. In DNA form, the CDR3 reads TGTGCCAGCAGCTTAGCGTTCGGCGCCACGAACACCGGGGAGCTGTTTTTT.